The clone carrying this T cell receptor (beta chain) was seen a handful of times. Its target is unknown. What was sequenced were expressed TCRB transcripts, since all of the isolated RNA had been reverse transcribed. Profiling relied on immunoSEQ multiplex PCR, and the TCRdb table lists in-frame clones only, not all of them. The sample shows 200,000 to 300,000 clones, around 13% of them seen only once. This sample was taken from a study of beta chain features in type 1 diabetes. General study results and limits: Shorter TCRB CDR3s, moderately but significantly so, marked every one of the four CD4+ subsets in Type 1 diabetes patients.

Germline-derived CDR1 and CDR2 are MNHEY and SMNVEV (reference sequence). This CDR3 is 16 amino acids long. Trimming took off 5 bases at V and 0 bases at J, with 16 bases between the two ends. This clonotype was sampled from a man aged 25-45 years with type 1 diabetes. The chain is built from TRBV27 and TRBJ1-1, with D possibly TRBD1 on 5 matching bases. Sequencing input: naive CD4+ T cells from blood. CDR3 sequence (DNA): TGTGCCAGCAGTCCGCCCCGGGGGATTTTGAACACTGAAGCTTTCTTT. Translation gives CASSPPRGILNTEAFF.